A selection of T cell receptor beta chains follows, all from one sample in a study of T cells in Graves' hyperthyroidism and ophthalmopathy. TCRdb called the multiplex PCR reads again in MiXCR, with one record for every CDR3 protein. The sample yields around 300,000 distinct CDR3 sequences, over 20% seen once. Specimen: blood. These receptor sequences come from a man aged 30 to 45 with Graves' ophthalmopathy. Each CDR3 is given with its conserved first and last residue. A D gene is named only where the DNA matches it firmly. The size entry is marked missing in some rows and otherwise reads once, few, many or a size class.

j_gene	abundance	v_gene	d_gene	CDR3nt	CDR3aa
TRBJ2-7	NA	TRBV2	NA	TGTGCCAGCAGTGTCGGCGGAAGCCCCTACGAGCAGTACTTC	CASSVGGSPYEQYF
TRBJ1-3	many	TRBV30	TRBD1	TGTGCCTGGATACAGGGGGACGGAAACACCATATATTTT	CAWIQGDGNTIYF
TRBJ2-1	many	TRBV3-1	TRBD1	TGTGCCAGCAGCCAAGCCAAGACAGGGGGTTGGAGTGAGCAGTTCTTC	CASSQAKTGGWSEQFF
TRBJ1-5	NA	TRBV20-1	TRBD1	TGCAGTGCAGCCCCCGGGACAGGGTTGGGGGCCCAGCATTTT	CSAAPGTGLGAQHF
TRBJ1-1	NA	TRBV7-9	NA	TGTGCCAGCAGCTTTGTCCCTTACACTGAAGCTTTCTTT	CASSFVPYTEAFF
TRBJ1-2	many	TRBV3-1	NA	TGTGCCAGCAGCCGGGGAAACTATGGCTACACCTTC	CASSRGNYGYTF
TRBJ2-1	NA	TRBV7-9	TRBD2	TGTGCCAGCAGCTCTAGCGGGAGGTACAATGAGCAGTTCTTC	CASSSSGRYNEQFF
TRBJ1-5	few	TRBV19	TRBD1	TGTGCCAGTTCACTCGGTGGCGGGACAGGTGGTAAGCCCCAGCATTTT	CASSLGGGTGGKPQHF
TRBJ1-6	NA	TRBV6-1	NA	TGTGCCAGCCAGGGACAAAATAATTCACCCCTCCACTTT	CASQGQNNSPLHF
TRBJ2-1	few	TRBV15	NA	TGTGCCACCAGCACCGAGGGGCGGAATGAGCAGTTCTTC	CATSTEGRNEQFF
TRBJ1-6	NA	TRBV18	NA	TGTGCCAGCTCACCCGTGGATAATTCACCCCTCCACTTT	CASSPVDNSPLHF
TRBJ2-3	many	TRBV6-5	NA	TGTGCCAGCAGTTACTCTCTGGAGCGCGGTACGCAGTATTTT	CASSYSLERGTQYF
TRBJ2-2	NA	TRBV18	NA	TGTGCCAGCTCACCTTTTGCGGGGCAGAGCACCGGGGAGCTGTTTTTT	CASSPFAGQSTGELFF
TRBJ1-5	NA	TRBV2	NA	TGTGCCAGCGGTCGGAGACGGGGAGGGGAAGAGGCTCAGCCCCAGCATTTT	CASGRRRGGEEAQPQHF
TRBJ1-5	once	TRBV29-1	TRBD1	TGCAGCGTGGGGGCAGGGGGCCTTCAGCCCCAGCATTTT	CSVGAGGLQPQHF
TRBJ2-3	few	TRBV29-1	TRBD1	TGCAGCGTTTCCAGGACAGGGAGTACAGATACGCAGTATTTT	CSVSRTGSTDTQYF
TRBJ2-5	many	TRBV3-1	NA	TGTGCCAGCAGCGGCCGGGACCGCGAGACCCAGTACTTC	CASSGRDRETQYF
TRBJ1-6	NA	TRBV6-1	TRBD1	TGTGCCAGCAGCCAATATCCCCCTGGACAGGGGAGTGCACCCCTCCACTTT	CASSQYPPGQGSAPLHF
TRBJ1-1	once	TRBV29-1	TRBD1	TGCAGCGTCGCAGGGGGCGGGTACACTGAAGCTTTCTTT	CSVAGGGYTEAFF
TRBJ2-5	few	TRBV20-1	TRBD1	TGCAGTGCTAGAGATCGGGACAGGGGGCATAAAGAGACCCAGTACTTC	CSARDRDRGHKETQYF
TRBJ1-1	few	TRBV7-9	NA	TGTGCCAGCAGCTTTTACGTGAACACTGAAGCTTTCTTT	CASSFYVNTEAFF
TRBJ2-2	NA	TRBV15	NA	TGTGCCACCAGCGTACAGCCCTTCGCGGACACCGGGGAGCTGTTTTTT	CATSVQPFADTGELFF
TRBJ1-1	few	TRBV6-5	NA	TGTGCCAGCACCCCGCCAGGGTTCACTGAAGCTTTCTTT	CASTPPGFTEAFF
TRBJ2-5	NA	TRBV3-1	NA	TGCGCCAGCAGCCAAGATGCGGGCCAGGGCGAAGAGACCCAGTACTTC	CASSQDAGQGEETQYF
TRBJ2-1	many	TRBV5-5	NA	TGTGCCAGCAGCTTCCAATCGGACGGGTACAATGAGCAGTTCTTC	CASSFQSDGYNEQFF
TRBJ2-5	NA	TRBV6-5	NA	TGTGCCAGCAGTTACCCATCTAGCCCGGGGAGGTACCAAGAGACCCAGTACTTC	CASSYPSSPGRYQETQYF
TRBJ2-5	NA	TRBV4-2	NA	TGTGCCAGCAGTCCCCAAATAGTAGAGACCCAGTACTTC	CASSPQIVETQYF
TRBJ2-5	few	TRBV30	TRBD1	TGTGCCTGGAGTGTTCCTTACAGGGGGGAGACCCAGTACTTC	CAWSVPYRGETQYF
TRBJ2-5	NA	TRBV3-1	NA	TGTGCCAGCAGCGAGACTCCCTCAACCAGGTGGGAAGAGACCCAGTACTTC	CASSETPSTRWEETQYF
TRBJ2-2	NA	TRBV2	TRBD2	TGTGCCAGCAGTCTTCGACTAGCGGCCCACGGTGACACCGGGGAGCTGTTTTTT	CASSLRLAAHGDTGELFF
TRBJ2-1	many	TRBV11-3	NA	TGTGCCAGCAGCATACGGACCCGGCGGTTCTTC	CASSIRTRRFF
TRBJ2-7	many	TRBV7-8	NA	TGTGCCAGCAGCTTAGTGGGGGCGGCGGGAGCGGTCGAGCAGTACTTC	CASSLVGAAGAVEQYF
TRBJ1-1	few	TRBV28	TRBD1	TGTGCCAGCAGTCCTGACAGGGGTCGGCGAGCTTTCTTT	CASSPDRGRRAFF
TRBJ2-7	NA	TRBV15	NA	TGTGCCACCAGCAGTATACTAACGATCTCGGGCGAGCAGTACTTC	CATSSILTISGEQYF
TRBJ2-1	NA	TRBV11-1	NA	TGTGCCAGCAGCTTTTCGTATTACAATGAGCAGTTCTTC	CASSFSYYNEQFF
TRBJ2-1	many	TRBV30	NA	TGTGCCTGGAGAGCCCGTGTGGGGCGGAACTTCTACAATGAGCAGTTCTTC	CAWRARVGRNFYNEQFF
TRBJ1-1	many	TRBV12-3/TRBV12-4	NA	TGTGCCAGCAGTTTAGACAACAGGAACGCTGAAGCTTTCTTT	CASSLDNRNAEAFF
TRBJ2-7	NA	TRBV4-1	NA	TGCGCCAGCAGCCAAGCCCTCCATCGCTACGAGCAGTACTTC	CASSQALHRYEQYF
TRBJ2-2	NA	TRBV11-2	TRBD2	TGTGCCAGCAGCCTCGCAGCGGGAGGGAGGGAGCTGTTTTTT	CASSLAAGGRELFF
TRBJ2-7	few	TRBV20-1	TRBD1	TGCAGTGCTAGAGGACAGGGACCCTACGAGCAGTACTTC	CSARGQGPYEQYF
TRBJ2-1	NA	TRBV9	TRBD2	TGTGCCAGCAGCGTAGGTGGGCTAGCGGCCTCCTACAATGAGCAGTTCTTC	CASSVGGLAASYNEQFF
TRBJ2-6	many	TRBV29-1	NA	TGCAGCGTTGAAGCCGTTGGTACTGGGGCCAACGTCCTGACTTTC	CSVEAVGTGANVLTF
TRBJ2-7	many	TRBV6-2/TRBV6-3	TRBD2	TGTGCCAGCAGCCCCCGATTAAGCGGGAGTTACAACGAGCAGTACTTC	CASSPRLSGSYNEQYF
TRBJ2-5	few	TRBV5-5	NA	TGTGCCAGCAGACTTCGGGGTTCAGGCCGAGAGACCCAGTACTTC	CASRLRGSGRETQYF
TRBJ2-7	NA	TRBV29-1	NA	TGCAGCGTAGCCCGGGACCACGAGCAGTACTTC	CSVARDHEQYF
TRBJ2-2	NA	TRBV11-2	TRBD1	TGTGCCAGCAGCTTAAGGCCAGGGGGCCTTGCCGGGGAGCTGTTTTTT	CASSLRPGGLAGELFF
TRBJ1-2	NA	TRBV29-1	TRBD1	TGCAGCGTTGTACTTCGAGACAGGGGGAATGGCTACACCTTC	CSVVLRDRGNGYTF
TRBJ1-4	few	TRBV3-1	TRBD1	TGTGCCAGCAGCCAAGTAGGACAGGGGGCAGGAGAAAAACTGTTTTTT	CASSQVGQGAGEKLFF
TRBJ2-4	NA	TRBV4-1	NA	TGCGCCAGCAGCCGAAGAAGGGATCTGGGGGGGCCCAAAAACATTCAGTACTTC	CASSRRRDLGGPKNIQYF
TRBJ2-3	many	TRBV11-3	NA	TGTGCCAGCAGCTTCGTTAGCACAGATACGCAGTATTTT	CASSFVSTDTQYF
TRBJ2-1	many	TRBV20-1	NA	TGCAGTGCCTATGGCGGGGCCTCCTACAATGAGCAGTTCTTC	CSAYGGASYNEQFF
TRBJ2-7	NA	TRBV3-1	TRBD1	TGTGCCAGCAGCCAAGATTCGGGGACAGGGAGGTACGAGCAGTACTTC	CASSQDSGTGRYEQYF
TRBJ2-7	few	TRBV7-6	TRBD1	TGTGCCAGCAAGGCAGGGACAGGAACCTACGAGCAGTACTTC	CASKAGTGTYEQYF
TRBJ1-4	NA	TRBV7-9	NA	TGTGCCAGCAGCCCCGACTTAGGGAATGAAAAACTGTTTTTT	CASSPDLGNEKLFF
TRBJ2-2	few	TRBV11-3	NA	TGTGCCAGCAGCTCACAAAGCGTCCAGGGGGAGGTGTTTTTT	CASSSQSVQGEVFF
TRBJ2-3	few	TRBV9	NA	TGTGCCAGCAGCGTTGTAGGAGGGATCGATACGCAGTATTTT	CASSVVGGIDTQYF
TRBJ2-5	NA	TRBV11-1	TRBD1	TGTGCCAGCAGGGGGACAGGGAAACAAGAGACCCAGTACTTC	CASRGTGKQETQYF
TRBJ1-1	NA	TRBV11-2	NA	TGTGCCAGCAGCCCGGGGGGCAGCTACACTGAAGCTTTCTTT	CASSPGGSYTEAFF
TRBJ1-1	many	TRBV28	NA	TGTGCCAGCAGTTTAGGAACCCGATACACTGAAGCTTTCTTT	CASSLGTRYTEAFF
TRBJ2-1	NA	TRBV6-1	NA	TGTGCCAGCAGCAAACAGGCCTACAATGAGCAGTTCTTC	CASSKQAYNEQFF